The present TCR beta chain was sequenced within a study of shared clonotypes between healthy human individuals. The CDR3 totals 16 residues. The germline V and J ends were trimmed by 0 bases and 0 bases, with 13 bases remaining between them. Germline loops: CDR1 SGDLS, CDR2 YYNGEE. In the naive CD8 group, cells lacked CD45RO and were positively selected for CCR7, so terminally differentiated effector memory CD45RA+ cells were left out. Assay: immunoSEQ multiplex PCR; the TCRdb copy retains only in-frame clones and omits some. The sample holds more than 2 million clones, 85% to 95% seen once. Sequenced: naive CD8+ T cells sorted from blood. V is TRBV9 and J is TRBJ2-7; TRBD1 might be the D (6 bases). This clonotype was sampled from a man aged 18-30 years in good health. The CDR3 here is CASSVGGHTSSYEQYF. CDR3 sequence (DNA): TGTGCCAGCAGCGTAGGGGGACACACGAGCTCCTACGAGCAGTACTTC.